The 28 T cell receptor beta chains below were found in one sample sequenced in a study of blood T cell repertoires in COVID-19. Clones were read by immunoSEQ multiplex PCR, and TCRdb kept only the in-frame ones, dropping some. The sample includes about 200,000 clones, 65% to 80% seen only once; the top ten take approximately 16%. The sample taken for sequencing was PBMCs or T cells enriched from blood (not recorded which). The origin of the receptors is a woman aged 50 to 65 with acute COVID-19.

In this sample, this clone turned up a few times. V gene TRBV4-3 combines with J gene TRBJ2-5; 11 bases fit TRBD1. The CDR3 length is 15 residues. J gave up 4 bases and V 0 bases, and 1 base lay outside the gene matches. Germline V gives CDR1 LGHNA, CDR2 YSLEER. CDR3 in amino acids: CASSQEGQGAETQYF. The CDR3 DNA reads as TGCGCCAGCAGCCAAGAAGGACAGGGGGCAGAGACCCAGTACTTC.

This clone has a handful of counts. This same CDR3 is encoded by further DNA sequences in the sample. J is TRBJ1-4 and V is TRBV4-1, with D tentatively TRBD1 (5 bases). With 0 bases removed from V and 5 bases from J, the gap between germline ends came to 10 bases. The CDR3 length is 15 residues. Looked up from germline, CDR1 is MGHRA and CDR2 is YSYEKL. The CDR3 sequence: CASSQDGRENEKLFF. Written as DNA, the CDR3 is TGCGCCAGCAGCCAAGATGGCAGGGAAAATGAAAAACTGTTTTTT.

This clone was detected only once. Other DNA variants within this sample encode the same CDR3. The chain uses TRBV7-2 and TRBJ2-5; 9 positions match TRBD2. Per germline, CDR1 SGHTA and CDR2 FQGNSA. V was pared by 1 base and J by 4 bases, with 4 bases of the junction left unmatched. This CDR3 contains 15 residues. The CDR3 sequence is CASSLGGGAGETQYF. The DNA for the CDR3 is TGTGCCAGCAGCTTAGGCGGGGGGGCCGGAGAGACCCAGTACTTC. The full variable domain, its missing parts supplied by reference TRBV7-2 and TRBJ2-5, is GAGVSQSPSNKVTEKGKDVELRCDPISGHTALYWYRQSLGQGLEFLIYFQGNSAPDKSGLPSDRFSAERTGGSVSTLTIQRTQQEDSAVYLCASSLGGGAGETQYFGPGTRLLVL.

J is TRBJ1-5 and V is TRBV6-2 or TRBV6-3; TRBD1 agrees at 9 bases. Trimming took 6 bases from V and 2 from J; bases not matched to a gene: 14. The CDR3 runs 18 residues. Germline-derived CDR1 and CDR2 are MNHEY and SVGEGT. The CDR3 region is CASSPVGTGMIGNQPQHF. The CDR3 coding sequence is TGTGCCAGCAGCCCCGTAGGGACAGGGATGATCGGCAATCAGCCCCAGCATTTT.

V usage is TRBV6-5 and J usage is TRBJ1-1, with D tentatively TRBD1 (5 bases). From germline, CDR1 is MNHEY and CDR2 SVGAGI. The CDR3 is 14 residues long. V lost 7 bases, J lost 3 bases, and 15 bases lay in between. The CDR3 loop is CASTISLGDTEAFF. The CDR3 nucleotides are TGTGCCAGCACAATCAGTCTAGGGGACACTGAAGCTTTCTTT.

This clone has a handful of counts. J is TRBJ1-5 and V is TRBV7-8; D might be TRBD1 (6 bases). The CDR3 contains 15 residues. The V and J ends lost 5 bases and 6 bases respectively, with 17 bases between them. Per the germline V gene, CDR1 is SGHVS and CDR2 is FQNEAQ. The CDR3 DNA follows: TGTGCCAGCAGCCAACCCCGAGGGGGGGCTCAGCCCCAGCATTTT. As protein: CASSQPRGGAQPQHF.

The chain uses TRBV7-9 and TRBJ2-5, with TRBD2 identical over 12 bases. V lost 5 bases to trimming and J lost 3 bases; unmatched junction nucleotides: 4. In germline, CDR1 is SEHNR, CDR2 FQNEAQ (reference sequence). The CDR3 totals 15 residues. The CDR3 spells CASSARLAGEETQYF. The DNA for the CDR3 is TGTGCCAGCAGCGCCAGACTAGCGGGGGAAGAGACCCAGTACTTC.

The CDR3 region has the DNA TGTGCCAGCAGCCAAGATGCGACAGGTCATCGGCCCCAGCATTTT. Encoded protein: CASSQDATGHRPQHF. V usage is TRBV3-1 (or the pseudogene TRBV3-2) and J usage is TRBJ1-5; TRBD1 is a possible D gene (6 bases). The CDR3 has 15 residues. V shed 0 bases and J shed 9 bases, with 15 bases lying between them. From germline, CDR1 is LGHDT and CDR2 YNNKEL (reference sequence).

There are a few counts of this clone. The CDR3 is CASSAPGQWERQETGELFF. CDR3 DNA: TGTGCCAGCAGTGCCCCTGGACAGTGGGAGAGACAAGAGACCGGGGAGCTGTTTTTT. V usage is TRBV6-4 and J usage is TRBJ2-2; D is possibly TRBD1 (6 bases). The V end lost 4 bases, the J end lost 5 bases, and 26 bases lay between the germline ends. The CDR3 is 19 amino acids. From germline, CDR1 is MRHNA and CDR2 SNTAGT.

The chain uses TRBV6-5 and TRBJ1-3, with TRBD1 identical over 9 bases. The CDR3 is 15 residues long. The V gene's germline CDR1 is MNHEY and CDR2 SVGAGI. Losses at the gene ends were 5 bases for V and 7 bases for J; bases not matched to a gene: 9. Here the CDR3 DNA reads TGTGCCAGCAGTCCCTCCGGGACAGGGACGAACACCATATATTTT. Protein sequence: CASSPSGTGTNTIYF.

Written as DNA, the CDR3 is TGTGCCAGCAGCCTATCCCAAGAGACCCAGTACTTC. The encoded protein is CASSLSQETQYF. The chain combines TRBV5-6 with TRBJ2-5; D ambiguous. The CDR3 length is 12 residues. Germline assignment: CDR1 SGHDT and CDR2 YYEEEE. V dropped 4 bases and J dropped 1 base, with 5 bases sitting between them.

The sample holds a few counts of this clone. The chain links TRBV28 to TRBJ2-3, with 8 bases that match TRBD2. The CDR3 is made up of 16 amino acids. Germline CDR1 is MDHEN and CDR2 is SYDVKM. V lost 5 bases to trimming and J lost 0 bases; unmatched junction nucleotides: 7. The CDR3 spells CASSPHLAGSTDTQYF. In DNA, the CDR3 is TGTGCCAGCAGTCCTCACCTAGCGGGTAGCACAGATACGCAGTATTTT.

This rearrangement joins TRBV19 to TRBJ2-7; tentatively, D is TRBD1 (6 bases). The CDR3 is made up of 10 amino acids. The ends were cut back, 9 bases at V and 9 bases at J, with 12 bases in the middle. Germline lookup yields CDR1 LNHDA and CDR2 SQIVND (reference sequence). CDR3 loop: CASVGGGQYV. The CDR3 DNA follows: TGTGCCAGCGTTGGGGGCGGGCAGTACGTC.

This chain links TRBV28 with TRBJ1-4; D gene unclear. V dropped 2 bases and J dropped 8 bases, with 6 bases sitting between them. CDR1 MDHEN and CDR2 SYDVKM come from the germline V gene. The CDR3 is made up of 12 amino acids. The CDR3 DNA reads TGTGCCAGCAGTTTACGTCGGGAAAAACTGTTTTTT. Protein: CASSLRREKLFF.

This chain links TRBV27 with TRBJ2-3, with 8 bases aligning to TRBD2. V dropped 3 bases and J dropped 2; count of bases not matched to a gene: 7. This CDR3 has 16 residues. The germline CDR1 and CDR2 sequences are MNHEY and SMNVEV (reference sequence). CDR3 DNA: TGTGCCAGCAGTTTGGGAGTTAGCGGGGACACAGATACGCAGTATTTT. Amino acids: CASSLGVSGDTDTQYF.

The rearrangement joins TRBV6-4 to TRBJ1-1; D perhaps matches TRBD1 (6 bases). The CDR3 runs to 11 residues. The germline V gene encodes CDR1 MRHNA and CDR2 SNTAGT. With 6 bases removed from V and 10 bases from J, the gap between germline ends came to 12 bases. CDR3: CASRGAGGAFF. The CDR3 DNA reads TGTGCCAGCAGGGGGGCAGGAGGAGCTTTCTTT.

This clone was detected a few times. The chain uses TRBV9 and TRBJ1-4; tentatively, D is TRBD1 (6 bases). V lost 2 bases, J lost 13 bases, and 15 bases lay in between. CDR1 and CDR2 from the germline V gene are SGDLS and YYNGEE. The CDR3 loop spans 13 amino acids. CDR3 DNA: TGTGCCAGCAGCGTGACTTCCAGGGGCACACTGTTTTTT. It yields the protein CASSVTSRGTLFF.

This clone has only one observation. DNA for the CDR3: TGTGCCAGCAGTTCTCGACAGTCCGCCTACAATGAGCAGTTCTTC. As protein: CASSSRQSAYNEQFF. V and J are TRBV6-5 and TRBJ2-1; maybe TRBD1 (5 bases). Trimming pared 4 bases from V and 2 bases from J, leaving 12 bases between. The CDR3 is made up of 15 amino acids. Germline CDR1 MNHEY, CDR2 SVGAGI.

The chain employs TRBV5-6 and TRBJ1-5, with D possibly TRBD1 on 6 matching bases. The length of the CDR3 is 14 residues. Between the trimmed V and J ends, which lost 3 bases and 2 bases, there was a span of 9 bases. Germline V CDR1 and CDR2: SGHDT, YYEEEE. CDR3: CASSSGAGNQPQHF. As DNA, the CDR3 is TGTGCCAGCAGCTCAGGGGCGGGCAATCAGCCCCAGCATTTT. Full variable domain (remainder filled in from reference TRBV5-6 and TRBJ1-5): DAGVTQSPTHLIKTRGQQVTLRCSPKSGHDTVSWYQQALGQGPQFIFQYYEEEERQRGNFPDRFSGHQFPNYSSELNVNALLLGDSALYLCASSSGAGNQPQHFGDGTRLSIL.

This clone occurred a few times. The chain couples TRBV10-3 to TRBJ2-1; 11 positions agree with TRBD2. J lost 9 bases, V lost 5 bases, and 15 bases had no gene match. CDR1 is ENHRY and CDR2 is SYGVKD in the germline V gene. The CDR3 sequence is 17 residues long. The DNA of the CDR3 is TGTGCCATCAGTCGAAGTGGAAGTAGCGGGGGGGCCGGTGAGCAGTTCTTC. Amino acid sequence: CAISRSGSSGGAGEQFF.

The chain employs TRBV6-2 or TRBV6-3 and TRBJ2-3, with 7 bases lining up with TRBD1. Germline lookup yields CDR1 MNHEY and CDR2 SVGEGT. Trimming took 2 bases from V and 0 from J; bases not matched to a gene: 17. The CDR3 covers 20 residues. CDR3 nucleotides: TGTGCCAGCAGTTACGTCCCAACAGGGGTCCTACCTTCTAGCACAGATACGCAGTATTTT. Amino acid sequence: CASSYVPTGVLPSSTDTQYF.

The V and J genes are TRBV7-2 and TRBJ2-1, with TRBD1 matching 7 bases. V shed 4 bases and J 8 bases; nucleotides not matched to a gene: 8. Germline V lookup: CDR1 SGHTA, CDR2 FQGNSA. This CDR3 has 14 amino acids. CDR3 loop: CASSSYRGRDEQFF. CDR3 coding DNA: TGTGCCAGCAGCTCCTACAGGGGAAGGGATGAGCAGTTCTTC.

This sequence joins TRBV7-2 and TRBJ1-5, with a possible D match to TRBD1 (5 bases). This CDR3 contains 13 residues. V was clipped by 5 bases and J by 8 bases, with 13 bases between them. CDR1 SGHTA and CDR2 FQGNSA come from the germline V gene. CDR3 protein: CASSVLGLEPQHF. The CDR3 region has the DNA TGTGCCAGCAGCGTCCTGGGGCTGGAGCCCCAGCATTTT.

This CDR3 is CASSSGGEINEQFF. DNA for the CDR3: TGTGCCAGCTCGTCAGGGGGCGAGATTAATGAGCAGTTCTTC. The J gene is TRBJ2-1, the V gene TRBV18; TRBD1 matches 8 bases. The CDR3 length is 14 residues. Germline V gene data show CDR1 as KGHSH and CDR2 as LQKENI. Unmatched junction bases numbered 8, after V lost 6 bases and J lost 7 bases.

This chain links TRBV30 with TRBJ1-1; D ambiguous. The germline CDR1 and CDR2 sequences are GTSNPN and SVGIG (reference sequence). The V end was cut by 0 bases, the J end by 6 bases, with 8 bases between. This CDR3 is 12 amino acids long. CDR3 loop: CAWSVRSAEAFF. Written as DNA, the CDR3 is TGTGCCTGGAGTGTACGGTCGGCTGAAGCTTTCTTT.

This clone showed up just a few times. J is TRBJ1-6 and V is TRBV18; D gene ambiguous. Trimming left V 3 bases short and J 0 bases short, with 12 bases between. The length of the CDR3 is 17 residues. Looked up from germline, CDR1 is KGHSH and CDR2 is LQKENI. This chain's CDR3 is CASSPGVGSSYNSPLHF. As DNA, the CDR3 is TGTGCCAGCTCACCCGGGGTAGGGAGCTCCTATAATTCACCCCTCCACTTT.

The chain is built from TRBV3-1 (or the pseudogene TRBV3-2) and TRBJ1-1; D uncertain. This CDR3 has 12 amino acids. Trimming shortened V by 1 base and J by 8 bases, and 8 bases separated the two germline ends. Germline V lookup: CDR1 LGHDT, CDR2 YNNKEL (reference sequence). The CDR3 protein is CASSQGVQEAFF. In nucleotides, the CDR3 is TGTGCCAGCAGCCAAGGGGTACAGGAAGCTTTCTTT.

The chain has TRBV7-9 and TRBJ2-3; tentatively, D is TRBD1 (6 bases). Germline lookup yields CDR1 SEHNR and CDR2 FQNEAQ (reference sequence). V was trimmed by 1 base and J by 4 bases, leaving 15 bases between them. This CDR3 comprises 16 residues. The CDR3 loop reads CASSLGGAYRADTQYF. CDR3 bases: TGTGCCAGCAGCTTAGGAGGAGCTTACAGGGCAGATACGCAGTATTTT.